This T cell receptor (beta chain) emerged from a study of neurological immune-mediated disorders (dated by TCRdb to the late 2010s). Turning to the overall study: Using UMI-based sequencing, the study compared peripheral blood TCR-beta repertoires from patients with HTLV-I-associated myelopathy (HAM/TSP), patients with multiple sclerosis, and healthy controls. Longitudinal samples, technical triplicates and paired sorted CD4+ and CD8+ T-cell subsets, alongside PBMC samples, were included among the approximately 98 TCR-beta libraries. Longitudinal HAM/TSP donors and healthy donors each had 3 time-points at intervals of about 3-45 months. The cohort included some 66 subjects: roughly 15 with HAM/TSP, approximately 35 with multiple sclerosis, and some 20 healthy controls. Overall study outcomes, separate from this receptor: The highest TCR clonal expansion was observed in HAM/TSP patients, whereas the lowest was observed in MS patients, even when compared with healthy controls. Expanded clones from different subjects shared no identical CDR3 amino acid sequences, which suggests that TCR-beta repertoires were private in all groups.

CDR1 is given as LGHNA and CDR2 as YSLEER, both from the germline V gene. Trimming costs V 0 bases and J 3 bases, and their ends lie 12 bases apart. The CDR3 runs 16 residues from the cysteine to the phenylalanine. Only CDR3 DNA remains: 48 bases, in frame from the first base. To synthesize cDNA, template-switch 5'RACE was performed with a primer carrying a 10-nucleotide random unique molecular identifier so that each TCR transcript was tagged. Over 190 million TCR-beta sequences, covering 15-18 subjects, were produced in each sequencing run. The RNeasy kit was used to extract total RNA. The KAPA Real-time Library Amplification kit was used to amplify TCR-beta VDJ regions with primers for the TCR constant region and the 5'RACE anchor. A first PCR added sample indexes and Illumina adaptors, after which a second PCR increased the library yield. The roughly 650 bp TCR product was size-selected on a 2% E-gel SizeSelection system after Ampure bead purification. Before pooling, library quality was checked on a Bioanalyzer, concentration was measured with Qubit, and libraries were quantified with the Kapa Library Quantification kit. An Illumina HiSeq 2500 was used to sequence the libraries paired-end at 2 x 150 bp. To increase sequence diversity, roughly 25-31% phiX was spiked into each library pool. In the original analysis: The UMI-based MiGEC pipeline processed quality-filtered reads and removed over 75% of raw TCR sequences during error correction. IMGT germline references were used for alignment of VDJ genes, and clonotypes were defined by a unique CDR3 amino acid sequence together with V-J genes. VDJtools evaluated clonal expansion, Shannon diversity and CDR3 relatedness (CalcPairwiseDistances, ClusterSamples); CLCbio workbench built phylogenetic trees. Expanded clones were defined as having at least 8 unique UMIs, based on coefficient-of-variation modelling across technical triplicates. TCRdb's own reprocessing of the public reads used fastp at Q25 and MiXCR and kept productive beta chains. Under each unique CDR3 protein, matching rows form one entry showing the most common genes and DNA. TCRdb's processing, not the authors' own work, is the source of the V and J calls. The sample table records tens of thousands of distinct CDR3 sequences; around 13% of these occur just once. The leading ten clones occupy 2.3% of the sample.

According to the study, the label for this sample's time point signals: longitudinal time-point 2. Blood bank volunteers in Maryland, USA served as the healthy controls. For unsorted PBMC libraries, 2 million PBMCs were used after storage in RNAlater at -80 degrees C until RNA extraction. Peripheral blood underwent Ficoll-Hypaque density gradient centrifugation to isolate PBMCs, which were then cryopreserved in liquid nitrogen. In its sample, this clonotype was seen many times. This receptor's antigen is unknown. There are no base qualities to consult, and no much larger clone falls within one base. Sample: PBMCs. The sequence is built from TRBV4-3 and TRBJ2-1; the D gene lacks a confident call. The sequence was obtained from a woman aged 40 to 55 in good health. CDR3 reads: CASSQDTGLNYNEQFF. The nucleotide sequence is given as TGCGCCAGCAGCCAAGATACCGGATTAAACTACAATGAGCAGTTCTTC.